This TCR beta chain was captured by sequencing in a study of blood T cell repertoires in COVID-19. Whole-study context: PBMCs, B-cell-depleted T cells, or T cells were the source of the cDNA or gDNA that made up the material.

Seattle patients were enrolled during active infection and followed longitudinally. As handled by the study authors: Cell counts per sample came from amplifying reference gene primers. Profiling relied on immunoSEQ multiplex PCR, and the TCRdb table lists in-frame clones only, not all of them. V and J calls and clone size follow that table, whereas D and trimming were derived from the DNA. The sample lists hundreds of thousands of clones; about 90% were seen once. Germline V gives CDR1 MNHNS, CDR2 SASEGT. The CDR3 is made up of 13 amino acids. V was trimmed by 2 bases and J by 1 base, leaving 5 bases between them.

The sequenced material came from peripheral blood. This receptor was taken from a man in his 60s with COVID-19, enrolled during active disease. The chain joins TRBV6-1 to TRBJ1-1, with D possibly matching TRBD1 (5 bases). CDR3 in amino acids: CASSETGNTEAFF. DNA for the CDR3: TGTGCCAGCAGTGAAACAGGGAACACTGAAGCTTTCTTT.